Given below is one T cell receptor (beta chain) in context. As processed by the authors: Nucleated cell number was recorded as an estimate derived from reference gene primer amplification. The assay was immunoSEQ multiplex PCR, and TCRdb's table has in-frame clones only and misses some. V, J and clone size are taken as reported in that table, and D and trimming were inferred from the DNA itself. This sample has about 180,000 clones, with approximately 80% found just once. This sample is drawn from a study of blood T cell repertoires in COVID-19. The wider study: Specimens from acute and convalescent COVID-19 originated in the United States, Italy and Spain. In each case, the material was cDNA or gDNA derived from T cells, B-cell-depleted T cells, or PBMCs.

While infection was still active, Seattle patients were enrolled and then followed longitudinally. The CDR3 is 16 residues long. Losses at the gene ends were 6 bases for V and 2 bases for J; bases not matched to a gene: 10. CDR1 and CDR2 from the germline V gene are SGHAT and FQDESV (reference sequence). The chain carries TRBV11-1 and TRBJ2-3, with 8 bases identical to TRBD2. This sequence originates from a woman between 35 and 50 years old with COVID-19, enrolled during active disease. Sample: peripheral blood. The CDR3: CASRPQRGTYTDTQYF. For the CDR3, the DNA is TGTGCCAGCAGGCCCCAGCGGGGGACGTACACAGATACGCAGTATTTT.